This T cell receptor beta chain was recovered during a study of T cell responses to AZD1222 COVID-19 vaccine. TCRdb's table, derived via immunoSEQ multiplex PCR, lists solely in-frame clones and lacks some. The sample consists of approximately 150,000 clones, roughly 92% of them appearing once. Germline CDR1 reads MNHEY; CDR2 reads SVGAGI. The CDR3 extends over 14 amino acids. V lost 2 bases, J lost 7 bases, and 11 bases lay in between. The sample consisted of peripheral blood, taken on day 0 of AZD1222 vaccination. The receptor's source is an adult in good health. The gene calls are TRBV6-5 and TRBJ2-2; perhaps D is TRBD1 or TRBD2 (5 bases each). DNA for the CDR3: TGTGCCAGCAGTTACGAGGGGCAGGGCGGGGAGCTGTTTTTT. This translates into CASSYEGQGGELFF.